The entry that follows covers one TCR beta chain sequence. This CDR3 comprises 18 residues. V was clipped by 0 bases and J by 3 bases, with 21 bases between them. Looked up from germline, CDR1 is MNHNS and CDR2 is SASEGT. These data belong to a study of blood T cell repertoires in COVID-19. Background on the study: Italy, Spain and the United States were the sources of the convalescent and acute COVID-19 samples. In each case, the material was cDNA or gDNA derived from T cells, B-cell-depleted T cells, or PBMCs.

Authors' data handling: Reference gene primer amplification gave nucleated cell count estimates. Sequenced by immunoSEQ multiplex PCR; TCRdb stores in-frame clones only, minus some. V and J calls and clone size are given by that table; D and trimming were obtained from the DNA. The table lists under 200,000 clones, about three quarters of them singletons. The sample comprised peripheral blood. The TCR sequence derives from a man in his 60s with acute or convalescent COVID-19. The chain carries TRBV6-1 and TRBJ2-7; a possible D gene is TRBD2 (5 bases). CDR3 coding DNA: TGTGCCAGCAGTGAAGCGCTTTCTGGACGGGGTGGAGGCTACGAGCAGTACTTC. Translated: CASSEALSGRGGGYEQYF.